A selection of T cell receptor beta chains follows, all from one sample in a study of shared clonotypes between healthy human individuals. Assay used: immunoSEQ multiplex PCR; TCRdb lists only in-frame clones, some missing. The sample includes some 2,100,000 clones, roughly 95% of them seen just once. Source material: naive CD4+ T cells sorted from blood. These receptors were obtained from a man younger than 30 in good health. Each CDR3 is given with its conserved first and last residue. The D gene is left open where the match is weak. Some rows mark clone size as missing; the rest say once, few, many or name a class of expanded clone.

TRBV19	-	-	TRBJ1-6	CASSTAAGVQNSPLHF	TGTGCCAGTAGTACGGCGGCGGGGGTCCAAAATTCACCCCTCCACTTT
TRBV16	-	-	TRBJ1-5	CASSPDLGNQPQHF	TGTGCCAGCAGCCCTGACTTGGGCAATCAGCCCCAGCATTTT
TRBV7-2	once	TRBD1	TRBJ2-5	CASSLSRDRGATQYF	TGTGCCAGCAGCTTAAGCCGGGACAGGGGGGCGACCCAGTACTTC
TRBV6-1	-	-	TRBJ1-5	CASSQSGVQPQHF	TGTGCCAGCAGTCAATCAGGGGTTCAGCCCCAGCATTTT
TRBV18	once	-	TRBJ1-6	CASSPSRASQGFNSPLHF	TGTGCCAGCTCACCATCACGGGCCTCACAGGGATTTAATTCACCCCTCCACTTT
TRBV7-2	-	-	TRBJ1-3	CASSLRAASGNTIYF	TGTGCCAGCAGCTTGCGGGCAGCTTCTGGAAACACCATATATTTT
TRBV30	once	-	TRBJ2-3	CAWGPGLSTDTQYF	TGTGCCTGGGGGCCAGGCCTCAGCACAGATACGCAGTATTTT
TRBV5-1	-	-	TRBJ2-3	CASSLGTRSDTQYF	TGCGCCAGCAGCTTGGGGACCCGTTCAGATACGCAGTATTTT
TRBV4-2	-	TRBD2	TRBJ2-7	CASSQDRRSSGGYEQYF	TGTGCCAGCAGCCAAGATCGGAGGTCTAGCGGAGGCTACGAGCAGTACTTC
TRBV5-6	-	TRBD2	TRBJ2-3	CASSLGGGSTDTQYF	TGTGCCAGCAGCTTGGGCGGGGGGAGCACAGATACGCAGTATTTT
TRBV18	-	-	TRBJ1-2	CASSPGEAYGYTF	TGTGCCAGCTCACCGGGGGAAGCCTACGGCTACACCTTC
TRBV27	-	-	TRBJ2-3	CASSSWERDGSDTQYF	TGTGCCAGCAGTTCCTGGGAAAGGGATGGCTCAGATACGCAGTATTTT
TRBV28	-	-	TRBJ1-2	CASSLYQQVYGYTF	TGTGCCAGCAGTTTATACCAACAGGTCTATGGCTACACCTTC
TRBV11-2	-	-	TRBJ2-7	CASSLRGQGTYEQYF	TGTGCCAGCAGCTTAAGGGGCCAGGGGACCTACGAGCAGTACTTC
TRBV4-2	-	-	TRBJ2-3	CASSQGADFTDTQYF	TGTGCCAGCAGCCAGGGAGCGGATTTCACAGATACGCAGTATTTT
TRBV5-4	-	-	TRBJ1-2	CASTPDSGRYGYTF	TGTGCCAGCACCCCGGACAGCGGGCGCTATGGCTACACCTTC
TRBV5-1	-	-	TRBJ2-7	CASSHGTYEQYF	TGCGCCAGCAGCCACGGGACCTACGAGCAGTACTTC
TRBV7-2	-	TRBD2	TRBJ2-3	CASSPPRLAHTDTQYF	TGTGCCAGCAGTCCCCCGAGACTAGCGCATACAGATACGCAGTATTTT
TRBV11-2	-	-	TRBJ2-5	CASSLGVGGQETQYF	TGTGCCAGCAGCTTAGGTGTCGGGGGACAAGAGACCCAGTACTTC
TRBV10-2	-	-	TRBJ2-7	CASSESRGFEQYF	TGCGCCAGCAGTGAGTCGAGGGGGTTCGAGCAGTACTTC
TRBV6-1	-	-	TRBJ1-6	CASSEMTANNSPLHF	TGTGCCAGCAGTGAAATGACGGCGAATAATTCACCCCTCCACTTT
TRBV9	-	TRBD2	TRBJ2-1	CASSVKLAGHGNEQFF	TGTGCCAGCAGCGTGAAACTAGCGGGGCATGGGAATGAGCAGTTCTTC
TRBV10-3	-	-	TRBJ1-1	CAISETTGTEAFF	TGTGCCATCAGTGAGACCACAGGGACCGAAGCTTTCTTT
TRBV5-1	-	-	TRBJ1-3	CASSPREGIEGNTIYF	TGCGCCAGCAGCCCCCGCGAGGGAATAGAAGGAAACACCATATATTTT
TRBV7-2	-	-	TRBJ1-2	CASSFVGHGYTF	TGTGCCAGCAGCTTTGTAGGGCATGGCTACACCTTC
TRBV5-1	-	-	TRBJ1-2	CASSLRQANYGYTF	TGCGCCAGCAGCTTGCGGCAAGCTAACTATGGCTACACCTTC
TRBV6-4	-	-	TRBJ2-3	CASSENGRTDTQYF	TGTGCCAGCAGTGAGAACGGACGCACAGATACGCAGTATTTT
TRBV7-2	-	-	TRBJ1-1	CASSLRRGNTEAFF	TGTGCCAGCAGCCTTAGGCGGGGGAACACTGAAGCTTTCTTT
TRBV11-3	-	-	TRBJ2-2	CASSLGPRGFTGELFF	TGTGCCAGCAGCTTAGGGCCTCGCGGGTTTACCGGGGAGCTGTTTTTT
TRBV5-6	-	-	TRBJ2-4	CASSPAPAKNIQYF	TGTGCCAGCAGCCCTGCGCCGGCCAAAAACATTCAGTACTTC
TRBV3-1/TRBV3-2	-	-	TRBJ2-5	CASGETQYF	TGTGCCAGCGGGGAGACCCAGTACTTC
TRBV5-1	once	-	TRBJ2-1	CASSLGGTSTSYNEQFF	TGCGCCAGCAGCTTGGGCGGGACCTCCACTAGTTACAATGAGCAGTTCTTC
TRBV4-3	-	-	TRBJ2-7	CASSRELNSYEQYF	TGCGCCAGCAGCCGGGAGTTAAACTCCTACGAGCAGTACTTC